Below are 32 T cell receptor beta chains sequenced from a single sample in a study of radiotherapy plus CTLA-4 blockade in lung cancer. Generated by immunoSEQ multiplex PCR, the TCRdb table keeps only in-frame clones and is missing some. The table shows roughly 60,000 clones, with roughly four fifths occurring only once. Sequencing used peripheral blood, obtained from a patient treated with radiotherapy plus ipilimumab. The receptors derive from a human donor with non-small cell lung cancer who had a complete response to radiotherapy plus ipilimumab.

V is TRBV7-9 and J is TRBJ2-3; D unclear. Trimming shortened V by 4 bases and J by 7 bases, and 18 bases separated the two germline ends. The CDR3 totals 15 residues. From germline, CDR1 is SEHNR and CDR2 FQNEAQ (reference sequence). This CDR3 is CASSSQAPATYTQYF. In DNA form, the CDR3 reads TGTGCCAGCAGCTCCCAAGCCCCCGCCACCTATACGCAGTATTTT.

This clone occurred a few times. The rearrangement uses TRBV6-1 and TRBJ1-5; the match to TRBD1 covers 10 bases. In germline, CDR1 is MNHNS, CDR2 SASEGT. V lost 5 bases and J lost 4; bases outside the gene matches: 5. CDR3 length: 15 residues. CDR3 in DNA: TGTGCCAGCAGTACCAGACAGGGGGCTAATCAGCCCCAGCATTTT. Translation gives CASSTRQGANQPQHF.

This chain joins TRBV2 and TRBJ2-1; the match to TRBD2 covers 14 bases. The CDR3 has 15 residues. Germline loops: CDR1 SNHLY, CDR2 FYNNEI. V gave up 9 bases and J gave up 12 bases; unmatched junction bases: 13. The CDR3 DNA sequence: TGTGCCAGGGCCAAAGGGACTAGCGGGAGAATGGGGCAGTTCTTC. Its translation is CARAKGTSGRMGQFF.

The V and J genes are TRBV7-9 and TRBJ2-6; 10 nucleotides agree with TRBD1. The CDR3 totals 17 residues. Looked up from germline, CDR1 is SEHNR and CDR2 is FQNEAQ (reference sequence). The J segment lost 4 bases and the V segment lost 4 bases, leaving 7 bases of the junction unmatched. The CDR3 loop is CASSSGTGASGANVLTF. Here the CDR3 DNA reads TGTGCCAGCAGCTCCGGGACAGGGGCCAGCGGGGCCAACGTCCTGACTTTC.

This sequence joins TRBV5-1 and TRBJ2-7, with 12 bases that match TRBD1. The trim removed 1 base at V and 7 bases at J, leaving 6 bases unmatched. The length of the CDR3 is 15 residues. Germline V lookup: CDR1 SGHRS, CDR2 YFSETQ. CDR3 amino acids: CASSLQGQGAWEQYF. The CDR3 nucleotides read TGCGCCAGCAGCTTGCAGGGACAGGGGGCTTGGGAGCAGTACTTC.

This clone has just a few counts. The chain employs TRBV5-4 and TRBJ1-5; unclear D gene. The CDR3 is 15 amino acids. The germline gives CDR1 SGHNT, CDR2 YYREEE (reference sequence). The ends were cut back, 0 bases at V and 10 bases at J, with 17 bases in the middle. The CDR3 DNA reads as TGTGCCAGCAGCTTGGCCAAGGTGCGGAGGAATCCCCAGCATTTT. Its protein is CASSLAKVRRNPQHF.

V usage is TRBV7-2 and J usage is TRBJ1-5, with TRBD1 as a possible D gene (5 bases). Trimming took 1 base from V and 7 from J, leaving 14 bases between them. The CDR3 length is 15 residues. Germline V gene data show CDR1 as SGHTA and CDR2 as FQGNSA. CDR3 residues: CASSLDPGLRQPQHF. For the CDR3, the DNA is TGTGCCAGCAGCTTAGATCCAGGGCTACGACAGCCCCAGCATTTT.

The CDR3 spells CASSVGARSEKLFF. As DNA, the CDR3 is TGTGCCAGCAGTGTTGGGGCGCGAAGTGAAAAACTGTTTTTT. The chain employs TRBV25-1 and TRBJ1-4, with a weak D call TRBD1 (5 bases). Per the germline V gene, CDR1 is MGHDK and CDR2 is SYGVNS. This CDR3 has 14 residues. Trimming took off 4 bases at V and 7 bases at J, with 13 bases between the two ends.

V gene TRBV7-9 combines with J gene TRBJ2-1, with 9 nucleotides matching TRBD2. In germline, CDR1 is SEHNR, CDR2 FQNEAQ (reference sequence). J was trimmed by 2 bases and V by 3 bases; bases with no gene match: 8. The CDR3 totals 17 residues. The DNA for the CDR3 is TGTGCCAGCAGCTTCCACCTCCAGCGGGAGGCCTACAATGAGCAGTTCTTC. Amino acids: CASSFHLQREAYNEQFF.

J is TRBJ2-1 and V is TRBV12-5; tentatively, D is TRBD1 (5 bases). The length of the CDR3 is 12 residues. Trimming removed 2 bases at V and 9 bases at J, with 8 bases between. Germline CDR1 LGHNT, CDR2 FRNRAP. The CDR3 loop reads CASGLTGTEQFF. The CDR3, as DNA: TGTGCTAGTGGTTTGACAGGTACTGAGCAGTTCTTC.

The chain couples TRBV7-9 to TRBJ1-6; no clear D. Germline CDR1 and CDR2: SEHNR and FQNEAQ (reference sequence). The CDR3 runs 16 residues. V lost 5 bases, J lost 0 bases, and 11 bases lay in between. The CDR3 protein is CASSPIPGSYNSPLHF. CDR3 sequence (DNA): TGTGCCAGCAGCCCTATTCCGGGCTCCTATAATTCACCCCTCCACTTT.

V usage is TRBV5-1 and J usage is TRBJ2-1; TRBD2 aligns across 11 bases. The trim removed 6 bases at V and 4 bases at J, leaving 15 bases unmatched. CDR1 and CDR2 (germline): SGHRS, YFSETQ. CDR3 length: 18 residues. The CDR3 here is CASKITHLAGGSYNEQFF. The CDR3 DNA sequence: TGCGCCAGCAAGATCACCCATCTAGCGGGGGGCTCATACAATGAGCAGTTCTTC.

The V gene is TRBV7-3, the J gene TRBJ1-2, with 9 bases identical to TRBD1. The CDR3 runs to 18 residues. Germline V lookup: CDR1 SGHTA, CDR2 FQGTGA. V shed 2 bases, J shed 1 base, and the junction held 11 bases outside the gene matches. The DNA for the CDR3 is TGTGCCAGCAGCTTAGGGGGACAGGGCGTTGCCCATAACTATGGCTACACCTTC. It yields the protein CASSLGGQGVAHNYGYTF.

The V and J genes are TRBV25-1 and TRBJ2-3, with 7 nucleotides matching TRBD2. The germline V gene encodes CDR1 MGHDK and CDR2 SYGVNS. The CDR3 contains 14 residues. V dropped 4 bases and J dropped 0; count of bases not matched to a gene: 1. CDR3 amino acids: CASSASGSTDTQYF. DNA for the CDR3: TGTGCCAGCAGTGCTAGCGGTAGCACAGATACGCAGTATTTT.

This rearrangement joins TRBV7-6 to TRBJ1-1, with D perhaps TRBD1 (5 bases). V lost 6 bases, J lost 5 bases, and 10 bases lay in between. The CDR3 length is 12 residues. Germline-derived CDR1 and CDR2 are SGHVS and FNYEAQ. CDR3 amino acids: CASSSGRTEAFF. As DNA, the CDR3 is TGTGCCAGCAGTTCAGGGAGGACTGAAGCTTTCTTT.

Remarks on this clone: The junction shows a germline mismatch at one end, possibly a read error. CDR3 protein: CSVEDRQVWTF. In DNA, the CDR3 is TGCAGCGTCGAGGATCGACAGGTTTGGACCTTC. The V gene is TRBV29-1, the J gene TRBJ2-7; D may be TRBD1 (6 bases). Germline-derived CDR1 and CDR2 are SQVTM and ANQGSEA. This CDR3 has 11 residues.

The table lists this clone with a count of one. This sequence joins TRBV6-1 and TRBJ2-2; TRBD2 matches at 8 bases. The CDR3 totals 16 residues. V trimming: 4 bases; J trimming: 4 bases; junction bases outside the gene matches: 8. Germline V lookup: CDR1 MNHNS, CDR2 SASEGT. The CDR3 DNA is TGTGCCAGCAGTGCCAGCGGGAGTCCCCGCACCGGGGAGCTGTTTTTT. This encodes CASSASGSPRTGELFF.

The CDR3 loop reads CASGLETGTGEQYF. As DNA, the CDR3 is TGTGCTAGTGGTTTGGAGACAGGGACTGGCGAGCAGTACTTC. V is TRBV12-5 and J is TRBJ2-7; tentatively, D is TRBD1 (7 bases). The V and J ends lost 1 base and 6 bases respectively, with 13 bases between them. This CDR3 is 14 amino acids long. Germline assignment: CDR1 LGHNT and CDR2 FRNRAP.

The CDR3 bases are TGTGCCAGCAGGACGTGGGACAGGCAGTATGGCTACACCTTC. This sequence encodes CASRTWDRQYGYTF. The V and J genes are TRBV6-1 and TRBJ1-2; 8 positions agree with TRBD1. J gave up 5 bases and V 6 bases, and 8 bases lay outside the gene matches. Germline-derived CDR1 and CDR2 are MNHNS and SASEGT. The CDR3 contains 14 residues.

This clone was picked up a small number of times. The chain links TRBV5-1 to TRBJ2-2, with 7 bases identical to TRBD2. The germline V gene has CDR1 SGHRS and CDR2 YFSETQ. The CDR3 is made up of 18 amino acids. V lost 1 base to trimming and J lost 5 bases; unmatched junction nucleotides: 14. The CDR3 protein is CASSLSGDPGDKTGELFF. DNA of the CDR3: TGCGCCAGCAGCTTGAGCGGGGACCCGGGGGATAAAACCGGGGAGCTGTTTTTT.

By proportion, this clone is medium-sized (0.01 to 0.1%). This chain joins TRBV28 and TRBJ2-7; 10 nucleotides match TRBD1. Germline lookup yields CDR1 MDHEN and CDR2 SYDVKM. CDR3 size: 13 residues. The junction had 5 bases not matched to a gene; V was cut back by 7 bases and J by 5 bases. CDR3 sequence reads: CASTGTGDDEQYF. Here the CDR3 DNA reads TGTGCCAGCACCGGGACAGGGGACGACGAGCAGTACTTC.

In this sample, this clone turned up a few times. Here the CDR3 reads CASSEGPGMNTEAFF. DNA for the CDR3: TGTGCCAGCAGTGAAGGGCCAGGGATGAACACTGAAGCTTTCTTT. The chain is built from TRBV6-1 and TRBJ1-1; weak D call: TRBD1 (5 bases). Between the trimmed V and J ends, which lost 1 base and 0 bases, there was a span of 9 bases. Germline lookup yields CDR1 MNHNS and CDR2 SASEGT. The CDR3 consists of 15 residues.

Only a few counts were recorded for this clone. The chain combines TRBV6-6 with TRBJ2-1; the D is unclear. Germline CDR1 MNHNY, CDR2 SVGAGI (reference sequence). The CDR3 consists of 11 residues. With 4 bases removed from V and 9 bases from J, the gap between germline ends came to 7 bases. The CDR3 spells CASSFTGEQFF. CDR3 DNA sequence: TGTGCCAGCAGTTTTACGGGTGAGCAGTTCTTC.

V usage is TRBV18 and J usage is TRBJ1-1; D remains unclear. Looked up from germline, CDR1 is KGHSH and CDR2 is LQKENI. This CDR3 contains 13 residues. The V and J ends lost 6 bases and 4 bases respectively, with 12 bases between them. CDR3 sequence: CASSDNPSTEAFF. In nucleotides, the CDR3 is TGTGCCAGCTCTGACAATCCCTCCACTGAAGCTTTCTTT.

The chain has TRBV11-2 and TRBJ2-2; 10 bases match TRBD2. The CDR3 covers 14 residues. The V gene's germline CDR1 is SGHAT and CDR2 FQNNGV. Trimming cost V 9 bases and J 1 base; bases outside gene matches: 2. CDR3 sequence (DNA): TGTGCCAGTAGACTAGCGGGGAACACCGGGGAGCTGTTTTTT. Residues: CASRLAGNTGELFF.

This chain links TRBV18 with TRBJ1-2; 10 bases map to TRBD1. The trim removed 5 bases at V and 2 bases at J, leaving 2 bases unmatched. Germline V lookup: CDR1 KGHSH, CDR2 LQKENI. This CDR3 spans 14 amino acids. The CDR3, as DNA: TGTGCCAGCTCAGGGACAGGGGCAAACTATGGCTACACCTTC. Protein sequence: CASSGTGANYGYTF.

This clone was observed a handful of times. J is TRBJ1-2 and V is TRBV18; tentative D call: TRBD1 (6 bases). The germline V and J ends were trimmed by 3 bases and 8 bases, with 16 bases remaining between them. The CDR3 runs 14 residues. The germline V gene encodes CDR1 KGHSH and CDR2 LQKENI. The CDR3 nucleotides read TGTGCCAGCTCACCCCTCACAGGGTCGGGCGGCTACACCTTC. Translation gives CASSPLTGSGGYTF.

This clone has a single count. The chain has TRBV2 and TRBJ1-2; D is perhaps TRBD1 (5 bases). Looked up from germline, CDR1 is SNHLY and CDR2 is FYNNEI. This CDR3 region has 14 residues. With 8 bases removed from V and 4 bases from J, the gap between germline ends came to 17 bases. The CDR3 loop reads CASLAAGRVYGYTF. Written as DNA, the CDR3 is TGTGCCAGCTTGGCGGCAGGGAGGGTCTATGGCTACACCTTC. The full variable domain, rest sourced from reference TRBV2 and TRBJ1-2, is EPEVTQTPSHQVTQMGQEVILRCVPISNHLYFYWYRQILGQKVEFLVSFYNNEISEKSEIFDDQFSVERPDGSNFTLKIRSTKLEDSAMYFCASLAAGRVYGYTFGSGTRLTVV.

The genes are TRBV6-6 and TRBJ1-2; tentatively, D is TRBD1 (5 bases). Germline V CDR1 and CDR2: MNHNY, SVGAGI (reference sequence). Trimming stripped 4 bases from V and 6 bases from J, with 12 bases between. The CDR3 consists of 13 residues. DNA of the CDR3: TGTGCCAGCAGTTCGGGGGGGGTCGATGGCTACACCTTC. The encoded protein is CASSSGGVDGYTF.

The CDR3 is CASSGPGTSALGTDTQYF. In DNA, the CDR3 is TGTGCCAGCAGCGGTCCCGGGACTAGCGCCCTTGGCACAGATACGCAGTATTTT. This rearrangement joins TRBV9 to TRBJ2-3; 10 bases are shared with TRBD2. The V segment lost 3 bases and the J segment 1 base; nucleotides outside the gene matches: 11. There are 18 residues in the CDR3. CDR1 and CDR2 from the germline V gene are SGDLS and YYNGEE.

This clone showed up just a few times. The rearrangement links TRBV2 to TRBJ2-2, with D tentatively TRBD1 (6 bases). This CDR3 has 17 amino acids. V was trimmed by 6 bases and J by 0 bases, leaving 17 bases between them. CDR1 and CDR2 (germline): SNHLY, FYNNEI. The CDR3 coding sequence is TGTGCCAGCAGCACAAACCTGGCAGGGGCGAACACCGGGGAGCTGTTTTTT. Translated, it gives CASSTNLAGANTGELFF.

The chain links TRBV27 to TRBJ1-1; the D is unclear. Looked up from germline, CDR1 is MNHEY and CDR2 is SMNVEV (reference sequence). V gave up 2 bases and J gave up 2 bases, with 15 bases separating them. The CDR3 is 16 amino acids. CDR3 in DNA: TGTGCCAGCAGTTTAAGGTCTCCGGGATTAAACACTGAAGCTTTCTTT. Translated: CASSLRSPGLNTEAFF.